These T cell receptor beta chains were read from a single sample in a study of T cell repertoires in cytomegalovirus infection. Their cognate antigens are unknown. Each CDR3 protein is one row after TCRdb ran MiXCR on the reads. The sample yields roughly 860,000 distinct CDR3 sequences, 32% seen once. The sample here was cultured CD8+ T cells from PBMCs, taken from culture after CMV antigen stimulation. These receptor sequences come from a human donor in good health (CMV status not recorded). Some clones in this sample may be carry-over from other donors' samples. CDR3s include the opening cysteine and the closing phenylalanine or tryptophan. A D gene is named only where the DNA matches it firmly. Some rows have no size entry. The others give once, few or many, or a class for an expanded clone.

abundance: many; j_gene: TRBJ2-7; d_gene: TRBD1; v_gene: TRBV7-6; CDR3aa: CASSSSGDRGFEQYF; CDR3nt: TGTGCCAGCAGTTCCTCCGGCGACAGGGGGTTCGAGCAGTACTTC
abundance: many; j_gene: TRBJ1-2; d_gene: TRBD1; v_gene: TRBV2; CDR3aa: CASRDRDGYTF; CDR3nt: TGTGCCAGCAGGGACAGGGATGGCTACACCTTC
abundance: many; j_gene: TRBJ2-5; d_gene: TRBD2; v_gene: TRBV7-6; CDR3aa: CASSQGLAGSQGETQYF; CDR3nt: TGTGCCAGCAGCCAGGGACTAGCGGGCTCCCAGGGGGAGACCCAGTACTTC
abundance: few; j_gene: TRBJ1-2; d_gene: -; v_gene: TRBV28; CDR3aa: CASSALLRDPMSLNYGYTF; CDR3nt: TGTGCCAGCAGCGCTCTCCTCCGGGACCCCATGTCCCTTAACTATGGCTACACCTTC
abundance: -; j_gene: TRBJ2-7; d_gene: TRBD1; v_gene: TRBV10-2; CDR3aa: CASSDSRQGPHEQYF; CDR3nt: TGCGCCAGCAGTGATAGCCGACAGGGACCCCACGAGCAGTACTTC
abundance: few; j_gene: TRBJ1-5; d_gene: -; v_gene: TRBV7-9; CDR3aa: CASSLGAHQPQHF; CDR3nt: TGTGCCAGCAGCTTAGGAGCCCATCAGCCCCAGCATTTT
abundance: -; j_gene: TRBJ1-1; d_gene: -; v_gene: TRBV7-6; CDR3aa: CATTYGTPNTEAFF; CDR3nt: TGTGCCACTACGTATGGGACACCAAACACTGAAGCTTTCTTT
abundance: -; j_gene: TRBJ2-5; d_gene: TRBD2; v_gene: TRBV28; CDR3aa: CASSSLYTDGGNLQETQYF; CDR3nt: TGTGCCAGCAGTTCACTTTATACCGACGGGGGGAACTTACAAGAGACCCAGTACTTC
abundance: -; j_gene: TRBJ1-1; d_gene: -; v_gene: TRBV19; CDR3aa: CASSIPGDHTEAFF; CDR3nt: TGTGCCAGTAGTATCCCAGGAGATCACACTGAAGCTTTCTTT
abundance: -; j_gene: TRBJ2-7; d_gene: -; v_gene: TRBV6-1; CDR3aa: CASSDFGGEQYF; CDR3nt: TGTGCCAGCAGTGACTTCGGAGGCGAGCAGTACTTC
abundance: -; j_gene: TRBJ1-1; d_gene: -; v_gene: TRBV5-5; CDR3aa: CASSLRPVGTEAFF; CDR3nt: TGTGCCAGCAGCTTGCGACCAGTAGGCACTGAAGCTTTCTTT
abundance: -; j_gene: TRBJ2-5; d_gene: -; v_gene: TRBV6-5; CDR3aa: CASNPTPRETQYF; CDR3nt: TGTGCCAGCAACCCGACACCCCGGGAGACCCAGTACTTC
abundance: many; j_gene: TRBJ2-7; d_gene: -; v_gene: TRBV7-8; CDR3aa: CASSFRSYEQYF; CDR3nt: TGTGCCAGCAGCTTCAGGAGTTACGAGCAGTACTTC
abundance: few; j_gene: TRBJ1-6; d_gene: -; v_gene: TRBV9; CDR3aa: CASSVWENSPLHF; CDR3nt: TGTGCCAGCAGCGTCTGGGAAAATTCACCCCTCCACTTT
abundance: -; j_gene: TRBJ2-1; d_gene: TRBD1; v_gene: TRBV2; CDR3aa: CASSIRTGGSYNEQFF; CDR3nt: TGTGCCAGCAGTATCCGGACAGGGGGATCCTACAATGAGCAGTTCTTC
abundance: -; j_gene: TRBJ1-2; d_gene: TRBD1; v_gene: TRBV29-1; CDR3aa: CSVEVGPTGGYGYTF; CDR3nt: TGCAGCGTTGAAGTCGGCCCCACAGGGGGCTATGGCTACACCTTC
abundance: -; j_gene: TRBJ1-2; d_gene: -; v_gene: TRBV20-1; CDR3aa: CSADTFDIANYGYTF; CDR3nt: TGCAGTGCTGACACTTTTGATATCGCCAACTATGGCTACACCTTC
abundance: -; j_gene: TRBJ1-1; d_gene: -; v_gene: TRBV2; CDR3aa: CASLGKMNTEAFF; CDR3nt: TGTGCCAGCTTGGGCAAGATGAACACTGAAGCTTTCTTT
abundance: -; j_gene: TRBJ2-2; d_gene: TRBD2; v_gene: TRBV6-8; CDR3aa: CASSLGLAGPTGELFF; CDR3nt: TGTGCCAGCAGTCTAGGACTAGCGGGGCCAACCGGGGAGCTGTTTTTT
abundance: many; j_gene: TRBJ2-1; d_gene: -; v_gene: TRBV12-3/TRBV12-4; CDR3aa: CASSLWGDNEQFF; CDR3nt: TGTGCCAGCAGTTTATGGGGTGACAATGAGCAGTTCTTC
abundance: -; j_gene: TRBJ1-4; d_gene: TRBD1; v_gene: TRBV4-3; CDR3aa: CASSQADRDEKLFF; CDR3nt: TGCGCCAGCAGCCAAGCAGACAGGGACGAAAAACTGTTTTTT
abundance: few; j_gene: TRBJ2-1; d_gene: -; v_gene: TRBV11-3; CDR3aa: CASSLSRGARNEQFF; CDR3nt: TGTGCCAGCAGCTTATCGAGGGGGGCAAGGAATGAGCAGTTCTTC
abundance: -; j_gene: TRBJ2-2; d_gene: -; v_gene: TRBV19; CDR3aa: CASSTRLGGYLNTGELFF; CDR3nt: TGTGCCAGTAGTACTCGGTTAGGGGGGTATCTGAACACCGGGGAGCTGTTTTTT
abundance: few; j_gene: TRBJ2-7; d_gene: -; v_gene: TRBV7-8; CDR3aa: CASSSGVWPYEQYF; CDR3nt: TGTGCCAGCAGCTCAGGGGTATGGCCCTACGAGCAGTACTTC
abundance: few; j_gene: TRBJ1-1; d_gene: TRBD1; v_gene: TRBV7-9; CDR3aa: CASSTTGQVEAFF; CDR3nt: TGTGCCAGCAGCACCACCGGACAGGTCGAAGCTTTCTTT
abundance: -; j_gene: TRBJ2-1; d_gene: -; v_gene: TRBV18; CDR3aa: CASSPQGQEQFF; CDR3nt: TGTGCCAGCTCACCACAGGGACAAGAGCAGTTCTTC
abundance: many; j_gene: TRBJ2-3; d_gene: -; v_gene: TRBV6-1; CDR3aa: CASSEGTSSADTQYF; CDR3nt: TGTGCCAGCAGTGAAGGAACATCATCTGCAGATACGCAGTATTTT
abundance: few; j_gene: TRBJ2-7; d_gene: TRBD1; v_gene: TRBV7-9; CDR3aa: CASSLWVGGSAYEQYF; CDR3nt: TGTGCCAGCAGCTTATGGGTAGGGGGCTCCGCCTACGAGCAGTACTTC
abundance: many; j_gene: TRBJ1-2; d_gene: -; v_gene: TRBV7-2; CDR3aa: CASSLRLDRGRVNYGYTF; CDR3nt: TGTGCCAGCAGCTTAAGGTTGGACAGAGGCCGCGTTAACTATGGCTACACCTTC
abundance: many; j_gene: TRBJ1-2; d_gene: TRBD1; v_gene: TRBV12-3/TRBV12-4; CDR3aa: CASTPRGTGLNYGYTF; CDR3nt: TGTGCCAGCACCCCTCGCGGGACAGGGCTAAACTATGGCTACACCTTC
abundance: few; j_gene: TRBJ2-1; d_gene: TRBD2; v_gene: TRBV6-1; CDR3aa: CASRPGLAGGEEQFF; CDR3nt: TGTGCCAGCCGCCCCGGACTAGCGGGGGGGGAGGAGCAGTTCTTC
abundance: few; j_gene: TRBJ2-1; d_gene: TRBD2; v_gene: TRBV9; CDR3aa: CASSASNRLAGANEQFF; CDR3nt: TGTGCCAGCAGCGCAAGCAACAGACTAGCGGGGGCCAATGAGCAGTTCTTC
abundance: -; j_gene: TRBJ1-6; d_gene: TRBD1; v_gene: TRBV5-4; CDR3aa: CASSYTGAGDSPLHF; CDR3nt: TGTGCCAGCAGCTACACAGGGGCAGGGGATTCACCCCTCCACTTT